Listed here is a single T cell receptor beta chain. The final CDR3 position lacks the conserved phenylalanine or tryptophan, pointing to a likely read error. Deletions cut 1 base from V and 10 bases from J, with 5 bases between. This CDR3 has 12 residues. The germline CDR1 and CDR2 sequences are SNHLY and FYNNEI. The data derive from a study of tumor-infiltrating lymphocytes in primary liver carcinoma. Study-level information: Those enrolled were patients of both sexes, who were aged 30 to 69 years.

The authors made TCR beta cDNA from around 500 ng total RNA with a constant-region primer. Each TCR beta library was derived from three nested multiplex PCR rounds that employed slightly modified ARM-PCR. A C-beta reverse primer and TRBV1-TRBV30 forward primers served in each of the first two PCR rounds, at approximately 10 cycles apiece. TCRdb re-called the multiplex PCR reads through MiXCR, storing one row per CDR3 protein. The sample lists more than 60,000 distinct CDR3 sequences, 55% to 75% seen once, with roughly a quarter in the top ten. From unsorted bulk tissue weighing about 20-32 mg, DNA and RNA were co-extracted.

Material for sequencing was liver tumor tissue from sampling region 4. The subset: tumor region T4, right-lateral pole. The chain links TRBV2 to TRBJ2-6; D remains ambiguous. This clonotype originated in a man in his forties with primary liver carcinoma and hepatitis B virus infection. DNA for the CDR3: TGTGCCAGCAGTGAAGATACGAACGTCCTGACTTCC. The encoded protein is CASSEDTNVLTS.